This is a list of T cell receptor beta chains from one sample in a study of T cell changes during pregnancy in multiple sclerosis. The method was immunoSEQ multiplex PCR; TCRdb's version includes in-frame clones alone and lacks a portion of them. This sample has fewer than 35,000 clones; 85% to 90% occur once, and the top ten carry 0.5% to 0.65%. Sequences were derived from CD4+ T cells from peripheral blood mononuclear cells, sampled in the third trimester of pregnancy. The receptor set was obtained from a female donor in good health, enrolled as a control in a pregnancy study. Both conserved end residues are part of each CDR3. A D gene is named only where the DNA matches it firmly. Some rows mark clone size as missing; the rest say once, few, many or name a class of expanded clone.

size,V,J,D,CDR3,DNA
NA,TRBV30,TRBJ1-6,TRBD1,CAWSQGGNSPLHF,TGTGCCTGGAGTCAGGGGGGAAATTCACCCCTCCACTTT
NA,TRBV14,TRBJ2-3,NA,CASSQGGGLAGALNTDTQYF,TGTGCCAGCAGCCAAGGAGGGGGCCTAGCGGGCGCGCTGAACACAGATACGCAGTATTTT
NA,TRBV2,TRBJ1-1,NA,CASSEYTEAFF,TGTGCCAGCAGTGAATATACTGAAGCTTTCTTT
NA,TRBV6-6,TRBJ2-1,NA,CASSYSGQLPGQFF,TGTGCCAGCAGTTACTCGGGACAACTCCCGGGGCAGTTCTTC
NA,TRBV6-4,TRBJ2-1,NA,CASSEMAGTDEQFF,TGTGCCAGCAGTGAGATGGCGGGAACGGATGAGCAGTTCTTC
NA,TRBV12-2,TRBJ2-5,NA,CASRTQQGETQYF,TGTGCAAGTCGCACCCAACAGGGAGAGACCCAGTACTTC
NA,TRBV19,TRBJ2-3,TRBD2,CASSLLAGHTDTQYF,TGTGCCAGTAGCCTCCTAGCGGGACACACAGATACGCAGTATTTT
once,TRBV21-1,TRBJ1-1,NA,CATTPDRAGDTEAFF,TGTGCCACCACCCCGGACAGGGCAGGGGACACTGAAGCTTTCTTT
few,TRBV19,TRBJ2-7,NA,CASTDARVSYEQYF,TGTGCCAGTACCGACGCGAGGGTCTCCTACGAGCAGTACTTC
NA,TRBV20-1,TRBJ2-7,NA,CSARGGYEQYF,TGCAGTGCTAGGGGAGGTTACGAGCAGTACTTC
NA,TRBV6-1,TRBJ2-7,TRBD1,CASSERPGTGSYEQYF,TGTGCCAGCAGTGAAAGGCCCGGGACAGGAAGCTACGAGCAGTACTTC
NA,TRBV7-2,TRBJ1-4,NA,CASSTQTGPNEKLFF,TGTGCCAGCAGCACCCAGACAGGACCTAATGAAAAACTGTTTTTT
NA,TRBV29-1,TRBJ1-4,NA,CSVARQAGGEKLFF,TGCAGCGTGGCCAGACAGGCGGGCGGCGAAAAACTGTTTTTT
NA,TRBV7-2,TRBJ2-3,NA,CASSLVGGDTQYF,TGTGCCAGCAGCTTAGTCGGGGGAGATACGCAGTATTTT
NA,TRBV29-1,TRBJ2-7,TRBD1,CSVGTGGKAYEQYF,TGCAGCGTCGGAACAGGGGGCAAGGCCTACGAGCAGTACTTC
NA,TRBV5-4,TRBJ2-3,NA,CASSFLGGITDTQYF,TGTGCCAGCAGCTTCCTAGGAGGGATAACAGATACGCAGTATTTT
NA,TRBV2,TRBJ2-7,TRBD1,CAGSGTEGTYEQYF,TGTGCCGGATCGGGGACAGAGGGAACCTACGAGCAGTACTTC
NA,TRBV18,TRBJ2-5,NA,CASSLDQTVQETQYF,TGTGCCAGCTCACTTGACCAGACAGTCCAAGAGACCCAGTACTTC
NA,TRBV5-5,TRBJ2-7,TRBD2,CASGRTSDHEQYF,TGTGCCAGCGGGCGGACTAGTGACCACGAGCAGTACTTC
NA,TRBV21-1,TRBJ2-7,NA,CASSKARTGMSYEQYF,TGTGCCAGCAGCAAAGCGCGCACAGGAATGTCCTACGAGCAGTACTTC
NA,TRBV7-6,TRBJ2-5,TRBD2,CASSLSLAGVETQYF,TGTGCCAGCAGCTTATCACTAGCGGGAGTGGAGACCCAGTACTTC
NA,TRBV27,TRBJ2-7,TRBD2,CASRYSGSSSEQYF,TGTGCCAGCCGTTATAGCGGGAGTTCTAGCGAGCAGTACTTC
NA,TRBV6-1,TRBJ1-4,NA,CASSVGREFEKLFF,TGTGCCAGCAGTGTCGGCAGGGAATTTGAAAAACTGTTTTTT
NA,TRBV15,TRBJ2-3,TRBD2,CATSREIKSAGSTDTQYF,TGTGCCACCAGCAGAGAAATAAAGTCAGCGGGAAGCACAGATACGCAGTATTTT